This TCR beta chain was identified in a study of T cell responses to AZD1222 COVID-19 vaccine. Findings of the study overall: Spike-specific TCR repertoires showed rising breadth and depth after two AZD1222 doses.

As for this clone: No antigen is known for it.

The CDR3 runs 14 residues. Looked up from germline, CDR1 is SGDLS and CDR2 is YYNGEE. The V and J ends lost 6 bases and 7 bases, in that order; junction bases with no gene match: 9. Profiling relied on immunoSEQ multiplex PCR, and the TCRdb table lists in-frame clones only, not all of them. Of approximately 150,000 clones listed, approximately 93% were seen once; the top ten hold around 5.9%. V usage is TRBV9 and J usage is TRBJ1-2; TRBD1 matches 10 bases. Sequenced here: peripheral blood, sampled on day 0 of AZD1222 vaccination. The origin of this receptor is an adult in good health. The CDR3 sequence is CASTPDRGPGGYTF. In DNA form, the CDR3 reads TGTGCCAGCACCCCCGACAGGGGGCCAGGTGGCTACACCTTC.